A selection of T cell receptor beta chains follows, all from one sample in a study of blood T cells in healthy people across ages. One entry per CDR3 protein results from TCRdb running MiXCR on the 5' RACE reads. Here the sample spans about 640,000 distinct CDR3 sequences, around 54% being singletons. Sequenced input: blood. Source of these receptors: a man aged 55 to 70 in good health. CDR3s include the opening cysteine and the closing phenylalanine or tryptophan. A D gene is named only where the DNA matches it firmly. Clone size is shown for a subset of rows, as once, few, many or a class of expanded clone.

few	TRBD1	TRBV20-1	TRBJ2-7	CSAVGQGYYEQYF	TGCAGTGCTGTGGGACAGGGGTATTACGAGCAGTACTTC
.	TRBD1	TRBV10-3	TRBJ1-2	CAMKPGTGDGYTF	TGTGCCATGAAGCCCGGGACAGGGGATGGCTACACCTTC
.	TRBD1	TRBV20-1	TRBJ1-6	CSARVNRGSTYNSPLHF	TGCAGTGCTAGAGTTAACAGGGGGTCCACCTATAATTCACCCCTCCACTTT
.	TRBD2	TRBV5-1	TRBJ2-3	CASSYNAGRADTQYF	TGCGCCAGCAGCTACAACGCCGGGAGGGCGGATACGCAGTATTTT
.	TRBD2	TRBV20-1	TRBJ2-7	CSATPSGGTYEQYF	TGCAGTGCCACCCCTAGCGGGGGAACCTACGAGCAGTACTTC
once	TRBD1	TRBV20-1	TRBJ2-6	CSAPDRGRTGANVLTF	TGCAGTGCTCCGGACAGGGGGCGGACTGGGGCCAACGTCCTGACTTTC
.	.	TRBV7-2	TRBJ2-1	CASSSHSGAGGGNEQFF	TGTGCCAGCAGCTCTCATTCAGGGGCGGGTGGAGGCAATGAGCAGTTCTTC
.	.	TRBV20-1	TRBJ1-1	CSAAMNTEAFF	TGCAGCGCCGCGATGAACACTGAAGCTTTCTTT
few	TRBD1	TRBV18	TRBJ2-7	CASSLGQGISYEQYF	TGTGCCAGCTCACTAGGACAGGGAATCTCCTACGAGCAGTACTTC
.	TRBD2	TRBV20-1	TRBJ2-3	CSARRTLAGDTQYF	TGCAGTGCTAGAAGGACACTAGCGGGGGATACGCAGTATTTT
.	.	TRBV5-1	TRBJ2-5	CASSHPSAGPGETQYF	TGCGCCAGCAGCCATCCTTCAGCAGGGCCGGGGGAGACCCAGTACTTC
.	.	TRBV5-1	TRBJ1-2	CASSLDGRILWSGGYTF	TGCGCCAGCAGCTTGGACGGAAGGATCCTATGGTCGGGCGGCTACACCTTC
.	.	TRBV20-1	TRBJ2-3	CSARLGGGKDTQYF	TGCAGTGCTAGACTGGGGGGCGGAAAAGATACGCAGTATTTT
.	.	TRBV3-1	TRBJ2-3	CASSQGTLDTDTQYF	TGTGCCAGCAGCCAAGGTACACTAGACACAGATACGCAGTATTTT
.	.	TRBV20-1	TRBJ1-5	CNARRPLWGGSNQPQHF	TGCAATGCTAGGCGCCCCCTTTGGGGGGGTAGCAATCAGCCCCAGCATTTT
.	.	TRBV29-1	TRBJ2-1	CSVGYRGWNEQFF	TGCAGCGTGGGATATAGGGGGTGGAATGAGCAGTTCTTC
few	.	TRBV11-3	TRBJ2-1	CASSPGASYNEQFF	TGTGCCAGCAGCCCGGGGGCCTCCTACAATGAGCAGTTCTTC
.	.	TRBV3-1	TRBJ2-5	CASSQGTGSEETQYF	TGTGCCAGCAGCCAAGGAACGGGTAGCGAGGAGACCCAGTACTTC
many	TRBD1	TRBV12-3/TRBV12-4	TRBJ2-6	CASSAQVRRQGTSGANVLTF	TGTGCCAGCAGTGCCCAAGTTCGGCGACAGGGGACGTCTGGGGCCAACGTCCTGACTTTC
.	TRBD1	TRBV2	TRBJ2-7	CASRPGTGPGGVPYEQYF	TGTGCCAGCAGACCCGGGACAGGGCCTGGTGGAGTCCCCTACGAGCAGTACTTC
once	.	TRBV9	TRBJ2-3	CASSVGPPHSQYF	TGTGCCAGCAGCGTAGGGCCCCCCCATTCGCAGTATTTT
.	.	TRBV20-1	TRBJ1-2	CSARLEVHGGYTF	TGCAGTGCTAGACTAGAAGTCCACGGGGGCTACACCTTC
once	.	TRBV12-3/TRBV12-4	TRBJ2-5	CASSPLEGTETQYF	TGTGCCAGCAGCCCTTTGGAGGGTACAGAGACCCAGTACTTC
.	.	TRBV27	TRBJ1-2	CASSLPMDSPFTYGYTF	TGTGCCAGCAGTTTACCCATGGACAGCCCTTTTACCTATGGCTACACCTTC
.	.	TRBV5-1	TRBJ1-4	CASSLAAGTAGEKLFF	TGCGCCAGCAGCTTGGCCGCGGGTACGGCGGGTGAAAAACTGTTTTTT
.	.	TRBV20-1	TRBJ2-2	CSIKFLDTGELFF	TGCAGCATCAAATTCCTAGACACCGGGGAGCTGTTTTTT
.	.	TRBV10-3	TRBJ2-2	CAIRAGTTNTGELFF	TGTGCCATCAGGGCCGGGACGACGAACACCGGGGAGCTGTTTTTT